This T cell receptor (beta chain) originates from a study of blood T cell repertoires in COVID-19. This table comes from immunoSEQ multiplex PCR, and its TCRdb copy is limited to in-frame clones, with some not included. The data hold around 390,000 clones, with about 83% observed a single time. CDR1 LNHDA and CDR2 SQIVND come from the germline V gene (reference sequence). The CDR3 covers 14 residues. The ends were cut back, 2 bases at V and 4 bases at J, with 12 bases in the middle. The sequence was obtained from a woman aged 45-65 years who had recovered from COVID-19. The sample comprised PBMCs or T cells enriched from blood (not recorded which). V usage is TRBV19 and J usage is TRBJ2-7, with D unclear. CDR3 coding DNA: TGTGCCAGTAGTATATCCCTGACTTGGTACGAGCAGTACTTC. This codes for CASSISLTWYEQYF.